A selection of T cell receptor beta chains follows, all from one sample in a study of cytomegalovirus exposure and HLA in healthy donors. The data were produced by immunoSEQ multiplex PCR, yet TCRdb's version contains in-frame clones alone and is incomplete. The repertoire has about 120,000 clones, 75% to 85% of them found once; the top ten carry more than 7%. Sample: PBMCs. The source of these receptors is a female donor in good health and CMV-seropositive. Each CDR3 is given without its conserved first and last residue.

14 TRBV7-2 ASSPSAVSGAYEQY
18 TRBV4-1 ASSRQLTSGTNLAKNIQY
14 TRBV28 ASSLGGPLEGNTIY
12 TRBV25-1 ASGGLAGVNEQF
13 TRBV7-6 ASSFSGGVYNEQF
15 TRBV25-1 ASSATLGQETNTEAF
13 TRBV5-1 ASSLVSRTYNEQF
12 TRBV7-3 ASSWQGAGTEAF
12 TRBV7-9 ASSLAGAYNEQF
13 TRBV6-1 ASSGRVTSSYEQY
13 TRBV27 ASSPFQQGKGEQY
11 TRBV28 ASIGTSDTEAF
14 TRBV5-1 ASSSEGQPALYEQY
12 TRBV5-1 ASSFSGVNYEQY
13 TRBV2 ASSSSGVSSYEQY
10 TRBV27 ASGTGNTEAF